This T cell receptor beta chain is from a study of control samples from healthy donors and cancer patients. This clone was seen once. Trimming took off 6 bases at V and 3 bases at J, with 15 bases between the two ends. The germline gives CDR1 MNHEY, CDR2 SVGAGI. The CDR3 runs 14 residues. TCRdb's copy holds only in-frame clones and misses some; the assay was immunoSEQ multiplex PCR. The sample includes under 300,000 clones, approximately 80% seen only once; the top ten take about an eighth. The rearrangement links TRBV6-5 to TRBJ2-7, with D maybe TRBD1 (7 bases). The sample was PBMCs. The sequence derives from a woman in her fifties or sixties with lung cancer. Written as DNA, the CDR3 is TGTGCCAGCAGACCCCAGGGGGGATACTACGAGCAGTACTTC. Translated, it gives CASRPQGGYYEQYF.